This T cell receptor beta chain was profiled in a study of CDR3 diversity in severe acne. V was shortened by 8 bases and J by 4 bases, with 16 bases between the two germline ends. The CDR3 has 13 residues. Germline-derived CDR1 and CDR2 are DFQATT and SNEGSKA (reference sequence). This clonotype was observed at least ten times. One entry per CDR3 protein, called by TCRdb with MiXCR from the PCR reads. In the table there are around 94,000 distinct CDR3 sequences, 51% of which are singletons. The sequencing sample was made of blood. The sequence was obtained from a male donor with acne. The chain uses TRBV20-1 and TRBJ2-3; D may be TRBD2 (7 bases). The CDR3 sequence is CSPQKGGADTQYF. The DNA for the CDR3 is TGCAGTCCTCAAAAAGGGGGGGCAGATACGCAGTATTTT.